This entry lists 15 T cell receptor beta chains sequenced from one sample in a study of spatial heterogeneity in lung cancer. Noted time point: sample taken at primary tumor resection. Sequencing was performed on whole RNA extracted from tumor and nontumor lung tissue, or from frozen PBMC, and the material was left unsorted. Each CDR3 protein is one row after TCRdb ran MiXCR on the 5' RACE reads. Of roughly 80,000 distinct CDR3 sequences listed, roughly an eighth are singletons. The specimen was PBMCs, collected at surgery. The origin of the receptors is a male donor with early-stage non-small cell lung cancer.

The V and J genes are TRBV5-8 and TRBJ2-3, with D hard to call. The CDR3 runs 14 residues. Trimming took 5 bases from V and 0 from J, leaving 10 bases between them. Looked up from germline, CDR1 is SGHTS and CDR2 is YDEGEE. CDR3 nucleotides: TGTGCCAGCAGGCCAGAAGCTAGCACAGATACGCAGTATTTT. This sequence encodes CASRPEASTDTQYF.

This clonotype was seen a few times. The V and J genes are TRBV12-3 or TRBV12-4 and TRBJ1-3, with D unclear. Trimming took 6 bases from V and 0 from J, leaving 6 bases between them. This CDR3 has 13 residues. CDR3 sequence reads: CASSRGSGNTIYF. The DNA for the CDR3 is TGTGCCAGCAGCCGGGGCTCTGGAAACACCATATATTTT.

This clonotype was detected a few times. The CDR3 spells CASSFGGGEQFF. The CDR3 DNA sequence: TGTGCCAGCAGCTTCGGTGGCGGTGAGCAGTTCTTC. The chain joins TRBV7-9 to TRBJ2-1; D gene ambiguous. V was cut by 3 bases and J by 9 bases, with 9 bases left in between. The CDR3 is 12 residues long. Germline values: CDR1 SEHNR, CDR2 FQNEAQ (reference sequence). Drawing the rest from reference TRBV7-9 and TRBJ2-1, the complete variable domain is DTGVSQNPRHKITKRGQNVTFRCDPISEHNRLYWYRQTLGQGPEFLTYFQNEAQLEKSRLLSDRFSAERPKGSFSTLEIQRTEQGDSAMYLCASSFGGGEQFFGPGTRLTVL.

The chain has TRBV29-1 and TRBJ1-1; perhaps TRBD1 as D (5 bases). Germline CDR1 is SQVTM and CDR2 is ANQGSEA. V gave up 0 bases and J gave up 10 bases, with 15 bases separating them. The CDR3 is made up of 13 amino acids. CDR3 in amino acids: CSVEDPPLRGAFF. The CDR3 nucleotides are TGCAGCGTTGAAGATCCCCCTTTAAGGGGAGCTTTCTTT.

This clonotype showed up just once. V gene TRBV29-1 combines with J gene TRBJ2-1, with 10 bases aligning to TRBD1. Germline-derived CDR1 and CDR2 are SQVTM and ANQGSEA. V shed 7 bases, J shed 10 bases, and the junction held 10 bases outside the gene matches. The CDR3 runs to 13 residues. The CDR3 is CSAGTGAVEEQFF. The CDR3 nucleotides are TGCAGCGCCGGGACAGGGGCCGTCGAGGAGCAGTTCTTC.

This clonotype was counted at least ten times. The chain has TRBV7-9 and TRBJ1-3; the D gene is possibly TRBD1 (6 bases). The CDR3 loop spans 14 amino acids. Trimming left V 10 bases short and J 4 bases short, with 17 bases between. Germline-derived CDR1 and CDR2 are SEHNR and FQNEAQ (reference sequence). CDR3 coding DNA: TGTGCCATCCGGACAGTGAGAACCGGAAACACCATATATTTT. Its translation is CAIRTVRTGNTIYF.

The V gene is TRBV7-2, the J gene TRBJ2-1; 12 bases fit TRBD2. Losses at the gene ends were 0 bases for V and 0 bases for J; bases not matched to a gene: 3. This CDR3 is 18 amino acids long. From germline, CDR1 is SGHTA and CDR2 FQGNSA. This chain's CDR3 is CASSLALAGGPSYNEQFF. The CDR3 nucleotides read TGTGCCAGCAGCTTAGCGCTAGCGGGGGGGCCCTCCTACAATGAGCAGTTCTTC. Supplemented by reference TRBV7-2 and TRBJ2-1, the full variable domain reads GAGVSQSPSNKVTEKGKDVELRCDPISGHTALYWYRQSLGQGLEFLIYFQGNSAPDKSGLPSDRFSAERTGGSVSTLTIQRTQQEDSAVYLCASSLALAGGPSYNEQFFGPGTRLTVL.

This clonotype has only a few counts. CDR3 nucleotide sequence: TGCAGTGCTAGAAAACGGGAGGGGACTGAAGCTTTCTTT. Protein product: CSARKREGTEAFF. This chain connects TRBV20-1 to TRBJ1-1; perhaps TRBD1 as D (5 bases). Trimming removed 2 bases at V and 5 bases at J, with 12 bases between. CDR1 and CDR2 from the germline V gene are DFQATT and SNEGSKA (reference sequence). The CDR3 runs 13 residues.

There are many counts of this clonotype. The genes are TRBV29-1 and TRBJ1-1; D is ambiguous. V was pared by 6 bases and J by 6 bases, with 14 bases between. CDR3 length: 12 amino acids. The germline CDR1 and CDR2 sequences are SQVTM and ANQGSEA. CDR3 DNA sequence: TGCAGCGTCTCGGACGAGGTGGCTGAAGCTTTCTTT. It translates to CSVSDEVAEAFF.

The J gene is TRBJ2-2, the V gene TRBV20-1; TRBD1 aligns across 8 bases. The CDR3 length is 14 residues. Germline assignment: CDR1 DFQATT and CDR2 SNEGSKA (reference sequence). Losses at the gene ends were 4 bases for V and 4 bases for J; bases not matched to a gene: 5. The CDR3 DNA reads TGCAGTGCTATCGGACAGGGACCCACCGGGGAGCTGTTTTTT. Translated, it gives CSAIGQGPTGELFF.

This clonotype was counted a few times. V usage is TRBV24-1 and J usage is TRBJ2-1; unclear D gene. V dropped 5 bases and J dropped 12 bases, with 16 bases sitting between them. The CDR3 spans 13 residues. CDR1 is KGHDR, CDR2 SFDVKD, per germline. The CDR3 coding sequence is TGTGCCACCAGTGTTCCTCAAGGGCGCGGGCAGTTCTTC. This encodes CATSVPQGRGQFF.

Ten or more counts support this clonotype. The chain carries TRBV14 and TRBJ1-5; no reliable D call. Germline V gives CDR1 SGHDN, CDR2 FVKESK. The CDR3 contains 14 residues. V was clipped by 4 bases and J by 0 bases, with 7 bases between them. CDR3 DNA sequence: TGTGCCAGCAGCCTCCAGATTAGCAATCAGCCCCAGCATTTT. Residues: CASSLQISNQPQHF.

The V call is TRBV5-1, the J call TRBJ2-3; D possibly corresponds to TRBD2 (5 bases). Germline CDR1 SGHRS, CDR2 YFSETQ. V lost 3 bases to trimming and J lost 5 bases, with 7 bases between them. CDR3 length: 12 residues. The CDR3 spells CASSWGVDTQYF. The CDR3 nucleotides are TGCGCCAGCAGCTGGGGAGTAGATACGCAGTATTTT.

The chain links TRBV5-6 to TRBJ2-3; TRBD2 agrees at 10 bases. The junction had 3 bases not matched to a gene; V was cut back by 4 bases and J by 1 base. The CDR3 runs to 15 residues. CDR1 is SGHDT and CDR2 is YYEEEE in the germline V gene. DNA of the CDR3: TGTGCCAGCAGCGCCGGGACTAGCGGCACAGATACGCAGTATTTT. Its protein is CASSAGTSGTDTQYF.

The chain couples TRBV20-1 to TRBJ1-1; 9 nucleotides line up with TRBD1. V lost 4 bases, J lost 2 bases, and 8 bases stayed unmatched. Germline CDR1 is DFQATT and CDR2 is SNEGSKA (reference sequence). The CDR3 is 15 residues long. CDR3 region: CSAKTGGGGNTEAFF. CDR3 bases: TGCAGTGCTAAGACAGGGGGAGGGGGCAACACTGAAGCTTTCTTT.